This entry lists 8 T cell receptor beta chains sequenced from one sample in a study of T-cell memory formation after mild COVID-19. Via MiXCR, TCRdb re-called the 5' RACE reads, giving one row per CDR3 protein. Of 80,000 to 95,000 distinct CDR3 sequences listed, more than 20% are singletons. The sequencing sample was made of PBMCs or a T cell subset sorted from them (not recorded which). The receptor set was obtained from a man aged 18-30 years who had mild COVID-19 (a few samples of this study predate the infection). Cell type and time point are not known.

The chain couples TRBV4-3 to TRBJ2-3; TRBD1 agrees at 9 bases. The CDR3 consists of 14 residues. V was pared by 3 bases and J by 7 bases, with 5 bases of the junction left unmatched. Germline loops: CDR1 LGHNA, CDR2 YSLEER. The CDR3 DNA sequence: TGCGCCAGCAGCCAGGGACAGGGTGGGTATACGCAGTATTTT. The encoded protein is CASSQGQGGYTQYF.

The chain combines TRBV6-5 with TRBJ2-3, with 8 bases aligning to TRBD2. CDR3 size: 17 residues. J gave up 6 bases and V 4 bases, and 15 bases lay outside the gene matches. Germline CDR1 reads MNHEY; CDR2 reads SVGAGI. The CDR3 DNA sequence: TGTGCCAGCAGTTGGGGGCTGGCAGCGGGGGAAGTGGATACGCAGTATTTT. Amino acids: CASSWGLAAGEVDTQYF.

The chain combines TRBV27 with TRBJ2-6; 10 nucleotides line up with TRBD1. The CDR3 runs to 18 residues. Trimming removed 3 bases from V and 0 bases from J; junction bases left unmatched: 5. Germline V gene lookup returns CDR1 MNHEY and CDR2 SMNVEV (reference sequence). CDR3 sequence reads: CASSLSGTGVSGANVLTF. For the CDR3, the DNA is TGTGCCAGCAGTTTGTCCGGGACAGGGGTCTCTGGGGCCAACGTCCTGACTTTC.

This sequence joins TRBV5-1 and TRBJ2-1; TRBD1 agrees at 7 bases. Germline CDR1 is SGHRS and CDR2 is YFSETQ. V shed 0 bases and J 6 bases; nucleotides not matched to a gene: 3. This CDR3 is built from 14 residues. The chain's CDR3 is CASSLGAGGNEQFF. In nucleotides, the CDR3 is TGCGCCAGCAGCTTGGGTGCAGGGGGCAATGAGCAGTTCTTC.

This chain links TRBV9 with TRBJ2-6; 11 positions match TRBD1. From germline, CDR1 is SGDLS and CDR2 YYNGEE. This CDR3 is built from 17 residues. V lost 3 bases and J lost 2; bases outside the gene matches: 4. The CDR3 loop is CASSAGTGGAGANVLTF. The DNA for the CDR3 is TGTGCCAGCAGCGCCGGGACAGGGGGGGCTGGGGCCAACGTCCTGACTTTC.

The V call is TRBV20-1, the J call TRBJ2-1; D gene unclear. Trimming removed 7 bases at V and 6 bases at J, with 16 bases between. Germline lookup yields CDR1 DFQATT and CDR2 SNEGSKA (reference sequence). The CDR3 length is 13 residues. In nucleotides, the CDR3 is TGCAGTGACCAGACCGAGGTGTGCAATGAGCAGTTCTTC. Translated, it gives CSDQTEVCNEQFF.

The DNA of the CDR3 is TGTGCCAGCAGTTACCCGGACGAGCAGTACTTC. Translating gives CASSYPDEQYF. The chain combines TRBV6-2 or TRBV6-3 with TRBJ2-7; D unclear. The V and J ends lost 2 bases and 5 bases respectively, with 4 bases between them. CDR1 and CDR2 (germline): MNHEY, SVGEGT. The CDR3 is 11 amino acids.

The V call is TRBV7-9, the J call TRBJ1-2; 7 nucleotides line up with TRBD1. The trim removed 5 bases at V and 2 bases at J, leaving 2 bases unmatched. CDR1 is SEHNR and CDR2 is FQNEAQ in the germline V gene (reference sequence). The CDR3 extends over 13 amino acids. CDR3 residues: CASSPGQNYGYTF. The CDR3 DNA is TGTGCCAGCAGCCCGGGACAGAACTATGGCTACACCTTC. The complete variable domain, with remaining parts taken from reference TRBV7-9 and TRBJ1-2, reads DTGVSQNPRHKITKRGQNVTFRCDPISEHNRLYWYRQTLGQGPEFLTYFQNEAQLEKSRLLSDRFSAERPKGSFSTLEIQRTEQGDSAMYLCASSPGQNYGYTFGSGTRLTVV.